The 18 T cell receptor beta chains presented below share a single source sample, sequenced in a study of blood T cell repertoires in COVID-19. Here immunoSEQ multiplex PCR was the method, and the copy in TCRdb shows in-frame clones only, minus some. The sample holds 250,000 to 300,000 clones, roughly 90% seen once. Sequencing used peripheral blood. Source of these receptors: a woman between 25 and 40 years old with COVID-19, enrolled during active disease.

The chain employs TRBV5-1 and TRBJ2-1, with 12 bases identical to TRBD2. This CDR3 contains 15 residues. The J segment lost 9 bases and the V segment lost 1 base, leaving 5 bases of the junction unmatched. Germline V lookup: CDR1 SGHRS, CDR2 YFSETQ. Here the CDR3 reads CASSLPSGGAREQFF. As DNA, the CDR3 is TGCGCCAGCAGCTTGCCTAGCGGGGGGGCCCGTGAGCAGTTCTTC.

The chain is built from TRBV10-2 and TRBJ1-1, with 11 bases lining up with TRBD1. The germline CDR1 and CDR2 sequences are WSHSY and SAAADI. The CDR3 totals 15 residues. Trimming at V came to 8 bases and at J to 5 bases, leaving 10 bases not matched to a gene. Here the CDR3 reads CASSKRTGGGTEAFF. CDR3 DNA: TGCGCCAGCTCGAAGAGGACAGGGGGCGGTACTGAAGCTTTCTTT.

The V call is TRBV19, the J call TRBJ2-3; 8 nucleotides agree with TRBD2. CDR1 is LNHDA, CDR2 SQIVND, per germline (reference sequence). J was trimmed by 3 bases and V by 9 bases; bases with no gene match: 8. The CDR3 extends over 14 amino acids. In DNA, the CDR3 is TGTGCCAGCTTACAACGGGGGGGGACAGATACGCAGTATTTT. Translated: CASLQRGGTDTQYF.

The rearrangement uses TRBV19 and TRBJ1-5; 11 bases align to TRBD1. The CDR3 loop spans 14 amino acids. Germline-derived CDR1 and CDR2 are LNHDA and SQIVND (reference sequence). The V gene end was trimmed by 7 bases and the J gene end by 6 bases; junction bases not matched to a gene: 5. The CDR3: CASNGQGASQPQHF. The DNA for the CDR3 is TGTGCCAGTAATGGACAGGGGGCCAGTCAGCCCCAGCATTTT.

This clone appeared a few times. V usage is TRBV4-1 and J usage is TRBJ1-2; TRBD1 aligns across 11 bases. Germline values: CDR1 MGHRA, CDR2 YSYEKL. There are 18 residues in the CDR3. V dropped 3 bases and J dropped 8; count of bases not matched to a gene: 17. For the CDR3, the DNA is TGCGCCAGCAGCCAGCTAGGTCTTACAGGACAGGGGGCGAAAGGCTACACCTTC. Translated: CASSQLGLTGQGAKGYTF.

V and J are TRBV10-3 and TRBJ2-1; D is perhaps TRBD1 (5 bases). In germline, CDR1 is ENHRY, CDR2 SYGVKD. Trimming cost V 3 bases and J 0 bases, with 9 bases left between them. This CDR3 is built from 15 residues. This chain's CDR3 is CAISDRVGSYNEQFF. Here the CDR3 DNA reads TGTGCCATCAGTGACAGGGTGGGCTCCTACAATGAGCAGTTCTTC.

The count of this clone is one. The gene calls are TRBV19 and TRBJ2-2; TRBD2 aligns across 12 bases. This CDR3 has 16 residues. Germline V gene sequence: CDR1 LNHDA, CDR2 SQIVND (reference sequence). V was clipped by 6 bases and J by 4 bases; unmatched bases: 6. CDR3 nucleotide sequence: TGTGCCAGTAGGCTAGCGGGGGGGCATCTCACCGGGGAGCTGTTTTTT. It translates to CASRLAGGHLTGELFF.

This chain joins TRBV7-9 and TRBJ2-3; 7 bases are shared with TRBD2. The J segment lost 3 bases and the V segment lost 5 bases, leaving 14 bases of the junction unmatched. This CDR3 comprises 17 residues. Germline assignment: CDR1 SEHNR and CDR2 FQNEAQ (reference sequence). CDR3: CASSQLRTRIHTDTQYF. The CDR3 coding sequence is TGTGCCAGCAGCCAACTCCGGACTAGAATTCATACAGATACGCAGTATTTT. The full variable domain, completed using reference TRBV7-9 and TRBJ2-3, is DTGVSQNPRHKITKRGQNVTFRCDPISEHNRLYWYRQTLGQGPEFLTYFQNEAQLEKSRLLSDRFSAERPKGSFSTLEIQRTEQGDSAMYLCASSQLRTRIHTDTQYFGPGTRLTVL.

Only a few counts were recorded for this clone. The chain has TRBV11-2 and TRBJ1-1; tentatively, D is TRBD1 (5 bases). Trimming took 5 bases from V and 1 from J, leaving 11 bases between them. This CDR3 comprises 14 residues. Germline CDR1 SGHAT, CDR2 FQNNGV. CDR3 DNA sequence: TGTGCCAGCAGCCTGTTGGGGGGGAACACTGAAGCTTTCTTT. Its translation is CASSLLGGNTEAFF. The full variable domain, in which reference TRBV11-2 and TRBJ1-1 provide the parts outside the CDR3, is EAGVAQSPRYKIIEKRQSVAFWCNPISGHATLYWYQQILGQGPKLLIQFQNNGVVDDSQLPKDRFSAERLKGVDSTLKIQPAKLEDSAVYLCASSLLGGNTEAFFGQGTRLTVV.

J is TRBJ2-5 and V is TRBV4-1; weak D call: TRBD1 (6 bases). V lost 2 bases, J lost 4 bases, and 11 bases lay in between. Germline V gene lookup returns CDR1 MGHRA and CDR2 YSYEKL. The CDR3 is made up of 14 amino acids. The CDR3 nucleotides are TGCGCCAGCAGCCAAAACAGGGTGGCAGAGACCCAGTACTTC. It specifies CASSQNRVAETQYF.

The V and J genes are TRBV5-1 and TRBJ1-1, with D perhaps TRBD1 (5 bases). Germline assignment: CDR1 SGHRS and CDR2 YFSETQ. The V and J ends lost 2 bases and 2 bases respectively, with 13 bases between them. The CDR3 totals 15 residues. CDR3 sequence reads: CASSFGPDRNTEAFF. The CDR3, as DNA: TGCGCCAGCAGCTTCGGACCTGACAGAAACACTGAAGCTTTCTTT.

The chain links TRBV21-1 to TRBJ1-1. TRBV21-1 is shown as a pseudogene. CDR3 length: 20 amino acids. The chain's CDR3 is CASSGEEGPLGINMNTEAFF. CDR3 coding DNA: TGTGCCAGCAGCGGGGAGGAGGGGCCCTTAGGAATCAACATGAACACTGAAGCTTTCTTT.

The genes are TRBV3-1 (or the pseudogene TRBV3-2) and TRBJ2-7, with 10 nucleotides matching TRBD1. This CDR3 has 15 residues. Looked up from germline, CDR1 is LGHDT and CDR2 is YNNKEL (reference sequence). V was clipped by 0 bases and J by 3 bases; unmatched bases: 2. This chain's CDR3 is CASSQDGTGVYEQYF. The CDR3 DNA sequence: TGTGCCAGCAGCCAAGACGGGACAGGGGTCTACGAGCAGTACTTC.

The chain carries TRBV19 and TRBJ1-5, with 7 bases fitting TRBD1. Germline values: CDR1 LNHDA, CDR2 SQIVND (reference sequence). J lost 0 bases, V lost 6 bases, and 5 bases had no gene match. CDR3 length: 15 residues. The chain's CDR3 is CASRTDRYSNQPQHF. CDR3 nucleotide sequence: TGTGCCAGTAGAACGGACAGGTATAGCAATCAGCCCCAGCATTTT.

The chain uses TRBV3-1 (or the pseudogene TRBV3-2) and TRBJ1-1; 7 positions agree with TRBD1. Germline V lookup: CDR1 LGHDT, CDR2 YNNKEL (reference sequence). The CDR3 is 12 residues long. With 0 bases clipped from V and 11 bases from J, the junction kept 3 bases outside the gene matches. CDR3 loop: CASSQEQGLAFF. The CDR3 coding sequence is TGTGCCAGCAGCCAAGAACAGGGGTTGGCTTTCTTT.

J is TRBJ2-7 and V is TRBV18, with 9 bases matching TRBD1. Trimming took 3 bases from V and 6 from J; bases not matched to a gene: 6. The CDR3 runs to 14 residues. The germline gives CDR1 KGHSH, CDR2 LQKENI. For the CDR3, the DNA is TGTGCCAGCTCACCGACAGGGGGGGTGGGCGAGCAGTACTTC. This sequence encodes CASSPTGGVGEQYF.

The V gene is TRBV5-1, the J gene TRBJ1-4; 11 nucleotides match TRBD1. The germline CDR1 and CDR2 sequences are SGHRS and YFSETQ. Trimming cost V 0 bases and J 5 bases; bases outside gene matches: 3. The CDR3 runs to 16 residues. The CDR3 nucleotides are TGCGCCAGCAGCTTGGGGACAGGGGGCAACAATGAAAAACTGTTTTTT. It is translated as CASSLGTGGNNEKLFF.

This chain joins TRBV6-6 and TRBJ1-1; TRBD1 matches 8 bases. Looked up from germline, CDR1 is MNHNY and CDR2 is SVGAGI (reference sequence). This CDR3 contains 16 residues. V was pared by 5 bases and J by 4 bases, with 12 bases of the junction left unmatched. CDR3 sequence: CASSRKTGVQITEAFF. DNA of the CDR3: TGTGCCAGCAGTCGTAAGACAGGGGTCCAGATCACTGAAGCTTTCTTT.